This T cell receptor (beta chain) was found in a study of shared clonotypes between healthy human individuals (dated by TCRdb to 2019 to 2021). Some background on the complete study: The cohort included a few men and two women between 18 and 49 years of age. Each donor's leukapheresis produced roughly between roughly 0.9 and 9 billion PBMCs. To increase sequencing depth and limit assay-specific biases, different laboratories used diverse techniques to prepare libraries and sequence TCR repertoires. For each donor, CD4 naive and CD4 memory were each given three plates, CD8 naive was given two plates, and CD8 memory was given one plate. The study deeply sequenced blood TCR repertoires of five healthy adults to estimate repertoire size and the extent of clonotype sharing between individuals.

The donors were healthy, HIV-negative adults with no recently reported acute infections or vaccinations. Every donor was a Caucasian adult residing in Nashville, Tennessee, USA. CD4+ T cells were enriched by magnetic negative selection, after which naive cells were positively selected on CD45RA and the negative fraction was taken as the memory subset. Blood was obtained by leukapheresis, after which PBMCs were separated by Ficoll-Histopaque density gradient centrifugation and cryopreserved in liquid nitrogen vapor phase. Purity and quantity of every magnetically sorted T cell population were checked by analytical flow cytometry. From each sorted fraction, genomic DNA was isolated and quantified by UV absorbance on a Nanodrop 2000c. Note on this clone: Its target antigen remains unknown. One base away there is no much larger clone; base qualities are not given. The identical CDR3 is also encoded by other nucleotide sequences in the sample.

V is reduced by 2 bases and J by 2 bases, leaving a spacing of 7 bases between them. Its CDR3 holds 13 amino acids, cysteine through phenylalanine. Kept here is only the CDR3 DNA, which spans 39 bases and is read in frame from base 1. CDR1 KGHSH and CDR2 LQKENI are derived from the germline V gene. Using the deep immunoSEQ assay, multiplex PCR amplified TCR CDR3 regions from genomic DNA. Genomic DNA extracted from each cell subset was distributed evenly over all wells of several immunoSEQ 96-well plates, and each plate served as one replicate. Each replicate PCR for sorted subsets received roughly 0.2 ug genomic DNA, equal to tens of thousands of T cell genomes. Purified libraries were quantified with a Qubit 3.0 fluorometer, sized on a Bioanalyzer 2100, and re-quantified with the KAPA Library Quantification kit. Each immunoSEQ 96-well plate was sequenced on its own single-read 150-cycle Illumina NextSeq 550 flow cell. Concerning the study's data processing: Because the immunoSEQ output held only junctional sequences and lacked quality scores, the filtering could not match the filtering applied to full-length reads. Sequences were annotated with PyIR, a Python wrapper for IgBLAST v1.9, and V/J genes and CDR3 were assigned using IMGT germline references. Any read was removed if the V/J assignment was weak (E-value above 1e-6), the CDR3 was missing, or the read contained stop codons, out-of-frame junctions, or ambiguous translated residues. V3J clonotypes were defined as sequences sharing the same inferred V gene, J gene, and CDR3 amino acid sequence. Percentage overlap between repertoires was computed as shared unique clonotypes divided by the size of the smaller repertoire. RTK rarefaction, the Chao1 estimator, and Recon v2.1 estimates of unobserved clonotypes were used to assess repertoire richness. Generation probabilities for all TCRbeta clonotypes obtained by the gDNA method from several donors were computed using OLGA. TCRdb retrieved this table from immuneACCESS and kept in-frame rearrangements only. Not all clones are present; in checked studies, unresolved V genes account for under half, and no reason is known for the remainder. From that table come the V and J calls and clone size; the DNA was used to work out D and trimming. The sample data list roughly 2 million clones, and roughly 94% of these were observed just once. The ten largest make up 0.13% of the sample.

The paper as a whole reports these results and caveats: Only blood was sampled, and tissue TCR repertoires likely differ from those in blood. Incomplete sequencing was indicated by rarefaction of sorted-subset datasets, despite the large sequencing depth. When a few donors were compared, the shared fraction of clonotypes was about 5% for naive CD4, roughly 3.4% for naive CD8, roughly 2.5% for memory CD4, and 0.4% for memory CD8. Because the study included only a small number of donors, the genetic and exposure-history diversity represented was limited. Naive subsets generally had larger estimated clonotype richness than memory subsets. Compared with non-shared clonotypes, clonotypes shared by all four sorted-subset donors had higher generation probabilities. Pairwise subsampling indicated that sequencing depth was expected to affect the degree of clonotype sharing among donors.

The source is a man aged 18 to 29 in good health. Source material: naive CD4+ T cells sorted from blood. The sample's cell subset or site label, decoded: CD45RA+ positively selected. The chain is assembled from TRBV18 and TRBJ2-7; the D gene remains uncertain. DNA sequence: TGTGCCAGCTCACCATTGTTCACCTACGAGCAGTACTTC. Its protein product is CASSPLFTYEQYF.